The rows below give T cell receptor beta chains drawn from one sample of a study of beta chain features in type 1 diabetes. Assay: immunoSEQ multiplex PCR; the TCRdb copy retains only in-frame clones and omits some. The sample consists of 93,000 or so clones, under 30% of them appearing once. The sequencing input was central memory CD4+ T cells from blood. These receptors came from a woman aged 18-35 years with type 1 diabetes. Each CDR3 is given with its conserved first and last residue. Fields, in order: J gene, D gene, clone size, V gene, CDR3 DNA, CDR3 protein. A D gene is named only where the DNA matches it firmly. The size field is filled for only some rows; it gives once, few, many or a size class.

>TRBJ2-7|TRBD1|few|TRBV18
TGTGCCAGCTCACCAGAGACAGGGGACTACGAGCAGTACTTC
CASSPETGDYEQYF
>TRBJ2-3|-|few|TRBV19
TGTGCCAGTAGTGCACCCTGGCGCACAGATACGCAGTATTTT
CASSAPWRTDTQYF
>TRBJ2-1|TRBD2|-|TRBV7-6
TGTGCCAGCAGCTTACACCTGCCCGGGACTACACTGTTCTTC
CASSLHLPGTTLFF
>TRBJ2-1|-|-|TRBV7-2
TGTGCCAGCAGCGAACAACAGGGTAATGAGCAGTTCTTC
CASSEQQGNEQFF
>TRBJ1-2|-|-|TRBV5-1
TGCGCCAGCAGCTCCGGACAAAACCTCCCAGCTAACTATGGCTACACCTTC
CASSSGQNLPANYGYTF
>TRBJ2-6|-|-|TRBV28
TGTGCCAGCAGTCCCTTCAGGGGAGCTGGGGCCAACGTCCTGACTTTC
CASSPFRGAGANVLTF
>TRBJ2-1|TRBD2|-|TRBV9
TGTGCCAGCAGCGTAGTTGCTAGCGGGAGGGCGGGTGAGCAGTTCTTC
CASSVVASGRAGEQFF
>TRBJ1-6|-|-|TRBV18
TGTGCCAGCTCAACCGGGGGGGCGGTGTATAATTCACCCCTCCACTTT
CASSTGGAVYNSPLHF
>TRBJ2-7|-|few|TRBV28
TGTGCCAGCAGTTCATTCTCTCGCGGGAACTACGAGCAGTACTTC
CASSSFSRGNYEQYF
>TRBJ2-2|-|few|TRBV11-2
TGTGCCAGCAGCTTAGGTTTAGGGACTCGCACCGGGGAGCTGTTTTTT
CASSLGLGTRTGELFF
>TRBJ2-1|-|few|TRBV6-6
TGTGCCAGCAGTCCCTATGGGCGATACAATGAGCAGTTCTTC
CASSPYGRYNEQFF
>TRBJ1-5|-|-|TRBV6-5
TGTGCCAGCAGACTGTCCCATAGCAATCAGCCCCAGCATTTT
CASRLSHSNQPQHF
>TRBJ2-1|TRBD1|few|TRBV7-9
TGTGCCAGCAGCTTGACAGGGGCGATATCTGGTGAGCAGTTCTTC
CASSLTGAISGEQFF
>TRBJ2-5|TRBD1|-|TRBV2
TGTGCCAGCATGGGAACAGGGGAAGAGACCCAGTACTTC
CASMGTGEETQYF
>TRBJ2-7|-|few|TRBV7-2
TGTGCCAGCAGCTCTCCCCCTCCTCTAAACGAGCAGTACTTC
CASSSPPPLNEQYF
>TRBJ2-7|-|-|TRBV11-1
TGTGCCAGCAGCTTAGACGGTACCTACGAGCAGTACTTC
CASSLDGTYEQYF
>TRBJ2-7|TRBD2|few|TRBV14
TGTGCCAGCAGCCGGGGACTAGCTTCACTCGAGCAGTACTTC
CASSRGLASLEQYF
>TRBJ2-5|TRBD2|-|TRBV7-7
TGTGCCAGCAGCTTAGGACTAGCGGGATGGGAGACCCAGTACTTC
CASSLGLAGWETQYF
>TRBJ2-7|-|-|TRBV10-3
TGTGCCATCGGTAGGGGCTCCGATTACGAGCAGTACTTC
CAIGRGSDYEQYF
>TRBJ2-2|TRBD2|-|TRBV28
TGTGCCAGCGGGACTAACGGGGGGATACCCGGGGAGCTGTTTTTT
CASGTNGGIPGELFF
>TRBJ1-2|-|-|TRBV7-9
TGTGCCAGCAGCCGTGGAGGGGAAGGCTACACCTTC
CASSRGGEGYTF
>TRBJ2-6|-|few|TRBV14
TGTGCCAGCAGCCACTCGTTCTCTGGGGCCAACGTCCTGACTTTC
CASSHSFSGANVLTF
>TRBJ2-5|TRBD1|few|TRBV7-2
TGTGCCAGCCGTGTAGGGGGCAGGGGAGAGACCCAGTACTTC
CASRVGGRGETQYF
>TRBJ2-7|TRBD2|-|TRBV28
TGTGCCAGCATCAGCTATAGCGGGAAGTCCTACGAGCAGTACTTC
CASISYSGKSYEQYF
>TRBJ1-5|-|-|TRBV7-8
TGTGCCAGCAGCCTCGACCAGGGCCCTCAGCCCCAGCATTTT
CASSLDQGPQPQHF
>TRBJ2-5|-|few|TRBV11-2
TGTGCCAGCAGCTTAGCTCAGCGTTGGGAGACCCAGTACTTC
CASSLAQRWETQYF
>TRBJ1-5|-|-|TRBV6-6
TGTGCCAGCAGTTTTGGAGGGAACGGGCCCCAGCATTTT
CASSFGGNGPQHF
>TRBJ1-4|TRBD1|many|TRBV29-1
TGCAGCGGTACCTGGACAGGGGGGACCGAAAAACTGTTTTTT
CSGTWTGGTEKLFF
>TRBJ2-7|TRBD2|few|TRBV7-2
TGTGCCAGCAGCAATCTAGCGGGAGGGAGGGGCGAGCAGTACTTC
CASSNLAGGRGEQYF
>TRBJ1-1|-|-|TRBV11-3
TGTGCCAGCAGCTTAGAAGGGGGAGCGCACACTGAAGCTTTCTTT
CASSLEGGAHTEAFF
>TRBJ1-4|-|many|TRBV5-1
TGCGCCAGCAGCTTCAGGGTAAATGAAAAACTGTTTTTT
CASSFRVNEKLFF
>TRBJ2-7|-|-|TRBV5-1
TGCGCCAGCAGCCCCACTAGTTTAGAGCAGTACTTC
CASSPTSLEQYF
>TRBJ1-1|TRBD1|few|TRBV7-9
TGTGCCAGCAGCCCGAGACAGGGGTTAGACACTGAAGCTTTCTTT
CASSPRQGLDTEAFF
>TRBJ2-1|-|few|TRBV30
TGTGCCTGGAGTGTAGGACTCAGCTCCTACAATGAGCAGTTCTTC
CAWSVGLSSYNEQFF
>TRBJ2-2|TRBD1|-|TRBV5-1
TGCGCCAGCAGCTTGGAAGTGACAGGGGGCGCGGTCACCGGGGAGCTGTTTTTT
CASSLEVTGGAVTGELFF
>TRBJ2-7|TRBD2|-|TRBV28
TGTGCCAGCAGCGCCCCCGGGACTAGATACTACGAGCAGTACTTC
CASSAPGTRYYEQYF
>TRBJ1-2|TRBD1|few|TRBV18
TGTGCCAGCTCACCATTAACCCTGACAGGGAAGGTGTATGATGGCTACACCTTC
CASSPLTLTGKVYDGYTF
>TRBJ2-5|-|once|TRBV28
TGTGCCAGCAGTTTTCGGGAGACCCAGTACTTC
CASSFRETQYF
>TRBJ1-1|TRBD1|-|TRBV19
TGTGCCAGTAGTGTCACGGGACAGGGGGAGAGTATGGCTTTCTTT
CASSVTGQGESMAFF
>TRBJ2-3|-|few|TRBV4-3
TGCGCCAGCAGCCAAGTCTACGCGGGACCCGGCACAGATACGCAGTATTTT
CASSQVYAGPGTDTQYF
>TRBJ2-1|-|few|TRBV7-9
TGTGCCAGCAGCCTGAATATCGGGGGGCCCTACAATGAGCAGTTCTTC
CASSLNIGGPYNEQFF
>TRBJ2-3|TRBD2|-|TRBV5-1
TGCGCCAGCAGCTTGGGTCTAGCGGGAGGGGTCACAGATACGCAGTATTTT
CASSLGLAGGVTDTQYF
>TRBJ1-2|-|-|TRBV5-5
TGTGCCAGCAGCCATAACTCCCAGGGATGGGCTAACTATGGCTACACCTTC
CASSHNSQGWANYGYTF
>TRBJ1-2|-|-|TRBV11-2
TGTGCCAGCAGCCCAGGGGCGGAAAGATGTACCTTC
CASSPGAERCTF
>TRBJ1-1|-|-|TRBV6-5
TGTGCCAGCAGTTACAAAGGGGAGAACACTGAAGCTTTCTTT
CASSYKGENTEAFF
>TRBJ2-7|-|-|TRBV28
TGTGCCACCATCACAGGGGGAGGGCCGTACGAGCAGTACTTC
CATITGGGPYEQYF
>TRBJ2-7|TRBD1|-|TRBV28
TGTGCCAGCAGAGGACAGGGAACTTACTCCTACGAGCAGTACTTC
CASRGQGTYSYEQYF